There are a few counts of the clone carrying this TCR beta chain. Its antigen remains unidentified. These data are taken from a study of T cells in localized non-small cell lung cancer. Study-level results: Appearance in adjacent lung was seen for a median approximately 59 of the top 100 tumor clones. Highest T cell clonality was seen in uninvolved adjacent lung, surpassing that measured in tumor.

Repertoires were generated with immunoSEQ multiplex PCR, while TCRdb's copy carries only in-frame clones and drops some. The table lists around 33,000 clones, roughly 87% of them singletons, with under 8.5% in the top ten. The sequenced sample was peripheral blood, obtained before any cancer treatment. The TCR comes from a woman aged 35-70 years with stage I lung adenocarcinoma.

The CDR3 region has the DNA TGTGCCACTGAAACAGGGGGTAGTTCACCCCTCCACTTT. It translates to CATETGGSSPLHF. The chain carries TRBV25-1 and TRBJ1-6, with 8 positions matching TRBD1. V gave up 10 bases and J gave up 9 bases; unmatched junction bases: 8. The germline CDR1 and CDR2 sequences are MGHDK and SYGVNS. The CDR3 is made up of 13 amino acids.